These 28 T cell receptor beta chains originate from one sample sequenced in a study of post-analysis software for immune sequencing data. Study-wide results and caveats: There were about five TRBV segments more frequent in patients than controls, and TRBV5-6, TRBV5-1 and TRBV20-1 were among them.

Their antigens are not known. The authors incorporated unique molecular identifiers into the TCR beta cDNA libraries. TCRdb re-called the PCR reads with MiXCR, one entry per CDR3 protein. The top ten clones hold roughly 5.2% of a sample with 750,000 to 950,000 distinct CDR3 sequences, roughly 46% of them seen once. The sample comprised blood. These receptors were collected from a girl under 18 with multiple sclerosis.

V and J are TRBV15 and TRBJ1-6, with unresolved D. Deletions cut 3 bases from V and 10 bases from J, with 13 bases between. In germline, CDR1 is LNHNV, CDR2 YYDKDF (reference sequence). The CDR3 has 14 amino acids. CDR3 sequence reads: CATSSSRQNSPLHF. In DNA, the CDR3 is TGTGCCACCAGCAGTAGCCGGCAGAACTCACCCCTCCACTTT.

The chain is built from TRBV6-1 and TRBJ1-1; 8 bases map to TRBD1. The CDR3 extends over 16 amino acids. The germline V gene has CDR1 MNHNS and CDR2 SASEGT. With V trimmed by 7 bases and J by 5 bases, 15 bases remained unmatched. CDR3 in DNA: TGTGCCAGCACCGAGTTCGGGGCAGGGGGCGTGACTGAAGCTTTCTTT. This sequence encodes CASTEFGAGGVTEAFF.

This clonotype was seen only a few times. The genes are TRBV29-1 and TRBJ2-1, with TRBD2 identical over 12 bases. Germline V lookup: CDR1 SQVTM, CDR2 ANQGSEA. The CDR3 is made up of 14 amino acids. The J segment lost 7 bases and the V segment lost 2 bases, leaving 3 bases of the junction unmatched. The CDR3 protein is CSVEPSGGGNEQFF. Here the CDR3 DNA reads TGCAGCGTTGAACCTAGCGGGGGGGGAAATGAGCAGTTCTTC.

V usage is TRBV27 and J usage is TRBJ1-1; D is unclear. Germline assignment: CDR1 MNHEY and CDR2 SMNVEV (reference sequence). Trimming took 9 bases from V and 0 from J, leaving 8 bases between them. The CDR3 has 12 residues. The CDR3 coding sequence is TGTGCCAGTTGGACGCTGAACACTGAAGCTTTCTTT. Translating it yields CASWTLNTEAFF.

V gene TRBV15 combines with J gene TRBJ1-2; D is uncertain. There are 13 residues in the CDR3. With 5 bases removed from V and 0 bases from J, the gap between germline ends came to 7 bases. Germline lookup yields CDR1 LNHNV and CDR2 YYDKDF (reference sequence). CDR3 region: CATSPSANYGYTF. As DNA, the CDR3 is TGTGCCACCAGCCCGTCCGCTAACTATGGCTACACCTTC.

The count of this clonotype is one. The chain combines TRBV4-3 with TRBJ1-1; D is unresolved. In germline, CDR1 is LGHNA, CDR2 YSLEER. The CDR3 contains 13 residues. V gave up 5 bases and J gave up 4 bases, with 11 bases separating them. The CDR3 bases are TGCGCCAGCAGCGCCAGGAGGAGCACTGAAGCTTTCTTT. Translating it yields CASSARRSTEAFF.

The CDR3 region is CASSQDLLAGDNEQYF. CDR3 nucleotide sequence: TGTGCCAGCAGCCAAGATTTACTAGCGGGAGATAACGAGCAGTACTTC. V usage is TRBV4-2 and J usage is TRBJ2-7; 11 bases agree with TRBD2. Germline V gene lookup returns CDR1 LGHNA and CDR2 YNFKEQ. The CDR3 loop spans 16 amino acids. J gave up 5 bases and V 0 bases, and 6 bases lay outside the gene matches.

This clonotype was counted a few times. The chain carries TRBV12-3 or TRBV12-4 and TRBJ2-5, with 12 bases aligning to TRBD1. With the DNA end fitting TRBJ2-7 better, the J assignment may be wrong. This CDR3 comprises 15 residues. Written as DNA, the CDR3 is TGTGCCAGCAGTAAATCCGGGACAGGGGGCCGCGAGCAGTACTTC. Translation: CASSKSGTGGREQYF.

The rearrangement uses TRBV7-2 and TRBJ2-1; 7 positions match TRBD2. CDR3 size: 16 residues. The germline V gene has CDR1 SGHTA and CDR2 FQGNSA. Trimming cost V 6 bases and J 4 bases; bases outside gene matches: 12. CDR3 nucleotide sequence: TGTGCCAGCAGGTTCCAGAGCGGGAATGGGTACAATGAGCAGTTCTTC. As protein: CASRFQSGNGYNEQFF.

The chain links TRBV29-1 to TRBJ2-1, with 9 bases matching TRBD2. Per germline, CDR1 SQVTM and CDR2 ANQGSEA. With 3 bases clipped from V and 8 bases from J, the junction kept 8 bases outside the gene matches. This CDR3 contains 14 residues. CDR3 DNA: TGCAGCGTTGATTTGCGGGAGGGCTTGTATGAGCAGTTCTTC. This sequence encodes CSVDLREGLYEQFF.

CDR3 protein: CASSQEGPMEQFF. The DNA of the CDR3 is TGTGCCAGCAGCCAAGAGGGGCCAATGGAGCAGTTCTTC. V usage is TRBV14 and J usage is TRBJ2-1; possible D gene TRBD1, 5 bases. CDR1 is SGHDN, CDR2 FVKESK, per germline. V lost 0 bases to trimming and J lost 10 bases, with 10 bases between them. The CDR3 consists of 13 residues.

The chain links TRBV30 to TRBJ2-4; D unresolved. The CDR3 covers 13 residues. V lost 3 bases and J 0 bases, leaving 6 bases between the germline ends. Germline V gene lookup returns CDR1 GTSNPN and CDR2 SVGIG (reference sequence). The CDR3 coding sequence is TGTGCCTGGAGCCCCATAGCCAAAAACATTCAGTACTTC. Translation gives CAWSPIAKNIQYF.

This chain connects TRBV11-2 to TRBJ2-3, with 11 bases matching TRBD2. J was trimmed by 0 bases and V by 5 bases; bases with no gene match: 4. CDR3 size: 16 residues. Germline CDR1 and CDR2: SGHAT and FQNNGV. Written as DNA, the CDR3 is TGTGCCAGCAGCAGGACTAGCGGGCCTAGCACAGATACGCAGTATTTT. This translates into CASSRTSGPSTDTQYF.

This clonotype was observed a handful of times. The chain carries TRBV29-1 and TRBJ2-7; TRBD1 agrees at 8 bases. J lost 5 bases, V lost 0 bases, and 6 bases had no gene match. This CDR3 spans 14 amino acids. Germline lookup yields CDR1 SQVTM and CDR2 ANQGSEA. The CDR3 nucleotides read TGCAGCGTTGAAGACCCCAGGGGGCTTAACGAGCAGTACTTC. It translates to CSVEDPRGLNEQYF.

The chain combines TRBV6-2 or TRBV6-3 with TRBJ2-1, with D possibly matching TRBD2 (6 bases). With the DNA end fitting TRBJ2-7 better, the J assignment may be wrong. In germline, CDR1 is MNHEY, CDR2 SVGEGT. The CDR3 is 16 residues long. CDR3 sequence (DNA): TGTGCCAGCAGCCAACGGGGGAATCAAAAGTACAATGAGCAGTACTTC. It yields the protein CASSQRGNQKYNEQYF.

This clonotype was counted between two and nine times. This chain connects TRBV12-3 or TRBV12-4 to TRBJ2-3, with a tentative D call TRBD2 (6 bases). The CDR3 contains 20 residues. The V end was cut by 6 bases, the J end by 6 bases, with 34 bases between. The CDR3 DNA reads TGTGCCAGCAGCTCCATAAGACCGGGGGACGATTCAATAGCCCCGGATACGCAGTATTTT. It yields the protein CASSSIRPGDDSIAPDTQYF.

The chain is built from TRBV20-1 and TRBJ2-1, with D perhaps matching TRBD2 (6 bases). CDR1 is DFQATT, CDR2 SNEGSKA, per germline (reference sequence). This CDR3 has 18 amino acids. V lost 6 bases, J lost 0 bases, and 24 bases lay in between. The CDR3 here is CSASRDSEVPRSYNEQFF. The CDR3 DNA sequence: TGCAGTGCCAGCCGGGACTCGGAGGTCCCTCGCTCCTACAATGAGCAGTTCTTC.

The genes are TRBV6-2 or TRBV6-3 and TRBJ2-1, with D unclear. V was pared by 7 bases and J by 0 bases, with 10 bases between. Germline CDR1 is MNHEY and CDR2 is SVGEGT. The CDR3 is made up of 14 amino acids. The CDR3 here is CASKLADSYNEQFF. DNA of the CDR3: TGTGCCAGCAAGTTGGCGGACTCCTACAATGAGCAGTTCTTC.

The chain carries TRBV12-3 or TRBV12-4 and TRBJ1-2, with a possible D match to TRBD1 (6 bases). V lost 2 bases, J lost 4 bases, and 11 bases lay in between. CDR3 length: 14 residues. The CDR3 protein is CASSLHRDLYGYTF. The CDR3 region has the DNA TGTGCCAGCAGTTTACACAGGGATCTCTATGGCTACACCTTC.

The chain combines TRBV20-1 with TRBJ2-7; the D gene is possibly TRBD2 (6 bases). V was clipped by 6 bases and J by 2 bases, with 14 bases between them. The CDR3 extends over 13 amino acids. CDR1 and CDR2 from the germline V gene are DFQATT and SNEGSKA (reference sequence). Written as DNA, the CDR3 is TGCAGTGCCGCGGGAAACCCGACCTACGAGCAGTACTTC. Its protein product is CSAAGNPTYEQYF.

V gene TRBV20-1 combines with J gene TRBJ2-1, with 12 bases matching TRBD2. After removal of 6 bases from V and 9 bases from J, the junction contained 3 bases not matched to a gene. The CDR3 extends over 12 amino acids. Per germline, CDR1 DFQATT and CDR2 SNEGSKA (reference sequence). Written as DNA, the CDR3 is TGCAGTGCCAAGACTAGCGGGAGTGAGCAGTTCTTC. Translation: CSAKTSGSEQFF.

Here the CDR3 DNA reads TGTGCCAGCAGGACGGGCAAAAACTATGGCTACACCTTC. It codes for CASRTGKNYGYTF. The chain couples TRBV27 to TRBJ1-2; D is ambiguous. V was pared by 6 bases and J by 2 bases, with 10 bases between. The CDR3 spans 13 residues. The germline gives CDR1 MNHEY, CDR2 SMNVEV (reference sequence).

The chain has TRBV27 and TRBJ1-1; 10 bases agree with TRBD1. Germline loops: CDR1 MNHEY, CDR2 SMNVEV (reference sequence). V lost 5 bases and J lost 3; bases outside the gene matches: 9. The CDR3 totals 16 residues. For the CDR3, the DNA is TGTGCCAGCAGTACCCCGACAGGGGGCTCGGACACTGAAGCTTTCTTT. This codes for CASSTPTGGSDTEAFF.

This sequence joins TRBV2 and TRBJ1-2; no reliable D call. This CDR3 has 12 amino acids. V was clipped by 4 bases and J by 8 bases, with 11 bases between them. Germline V gene data show CDR1 as SNHLY and CDR2 as FYNNEI. DNA of the CDR3: TGTGCCAGCAGTGGGTCTGCGGGCGGCTACACCTTC. It specifies CASSGSAGGYTF.

The rearrangement joins TRBV20-1 to TRBJ2-7; tentatively, D is TRBD1 or TRBD2 (7 bases each). This CDR3 region has 15 residues. From germline, CDR1 is DFQATT and CDR2 SNEGSKA (reference sequence). Trimming pared 4 bases from V and 5 bases from J, leaving 21 bases between. The CDR3 DNA sequence: TGCAGTGCTACGAGAGGGGAGGGGGCGGTAAACGAGCAGTACTTC. Amino acids: CSATRGEGAVNEQYF.

J is TRBJ2-6 and V is TRBV7-8; D is uncertain. The germline CDR1 and CDR2 sequences are SGHVS and FQNEAQ. This CDR3 comprises 18 residues. V was trimmed by 2 bases and J by 0 bases, leaving 14 bases between them. CDR3 loop: CASSLRSKESSGANVLTF. The CDR3 DNA sequence: TGTGCCAGCAGCTTAAGGAGCAAGGAGTCCTCTGGGGCCAACGTCCTGACTTTC.

This chain joins TRBV6-6 and TRBJ2-1; TRBD2 agrees at 7 bases. The CDR3 spans 12 residues. The germline V gene has CDR1 MNHNY and CDR2 SVGAGI (reference sequence). The V gene end was trimmed by 8 bases and the J gene end by 8 bases; junction bases not matched to a gene: 6. The CDR3 DNA is TGTGCCAGCCTCGGGGGGAGGGATGAGCAGTTCTTC. Residues: CASLGGRDEQFF.

The chain employs TRBV29-1 and TRBJ2-5; a possible D gene is TRBD1 (5 bases). Trimming cost V 5 bases and J 11 bases, with 21 bases left between them. This CDR3 contains 13 residues. Germline assignment: CDR1 SQVTM and CDR2 ANQGSEA. The DNA of the CDR3 is TGCAGCGTTCCGACATTGGGGCTCGATGAGCAGTACTTC. It specifies CSVPTLGLDEQYF.